This record concerns one T cell receptor delta chain sequence. This clone was counted a few times. Its antigen specificity is not known. TCRdb's listed protein matches a much larger clone and diverges from this DNA's translation at residue 5, likely through a read error; the protein shown comes from the DNA. From the cysteine up to the phenylalanine, the CDR3 has a length of 19 residues. CDR3 DNA is the only sequence kept; it has 57 bases, read in frame from the first base. From V the trimming removes 0 bases and from J it removes 0 bases, while the gene matches leave 15 bases of the junction unaccounted for. CDR1 and CDR2 are drawn from the germline V gene: GEAIGNYY, EKD. These data originate in a study of delta chain sequences of gamma delta T cells (TCRdb year 2017). Library preparation was by 5' RACE. For sequencing, an Illumina MiSeq was employed. Clonotypes were called again by TCRdb from the public reads via CATT, and duplicate nucleotide sequences were then merged into one entry. The sample table records around 670 delta-chain clones; 35% to 45% of these occur just once. The biggest ten clones account for 47% of the sample.

Recombination joined TRDV2 with TRDJ1; TRDD3 matches 7 bases in the middle. The TCR comes from a human donor in good health. The sequenced sample consisted of either unsorted cells or a sorted T cell fraction (not recorded which). The CDR3 in this case is CACDTVNYGGIKYTDKLIF. The sequenced DNA: TGTGCCTGTGACACCGTGAACTACGGGGGGATTAAGTACACCGATAAACTCATCTTT.